The present TCR beta chain was sequenced within a study of shared clonotypes between healthy human individuals. The method was immunoSEQ multiplex PCR; TCRdb's version includes in-frame clones alone and lacks a portion of them. The sample carries 1.6 million or so clones, 98% to 99% recorded once. This clone was detected a few times. Its target is not known. Distinct nucleotide sequences in the sample also encode this CDR3. The CDR3 runs to 13 residues. Germline V gene sequence: CDR1 KGHSH, CDR2 LQKENI. The V end lost 3 bases, the J end lost 0 bases, and 5 bases lay between the germline ends. Findings and limits, study-wide: Clonotype sharing across a few donors was observed for around 5.1% of naive CD4 clonotypes. Estimated clonotype richness was generally higher in naive than memory subsets.

Specimen: naive CD4+ T cells sorted from blood. The subset: CD45RA+ positively selected. The origin of this receptor is a man in his thirties or forties in good health. The rearrangement joins TRBV18 to TRBJ1-1; a possible D gene is TRBD1 (5 bases). Here the CDR3 DNA reads TGTGCCAGCTCACCGACAGTGAACACTGAAGCTTTCTTT. This encodes CASSPTVNTEAFF.